The 4 T cell receptor beta chains presented below share a single source sample, sequenced in a study of neurological immune-mediated disorders. Each CDR3 protein is one row after TCRdb ran MiXCR on the 5' RACE reads. Among under 70,000 distinct CDR3 sequences listed, around 3.6% were seen once. The sample comprised PBMCs. These receptors originate from a woman aged 25 to 45 with multiple sclerosis.

This clonotype was observed many times. The J gene is TRBJ1-1, the V gene TRBV7-6; possibly TRBD1 for D (6 bases). CDR1 is SGHVS, CDR2 FNYEAQ, per germline. Between the trimmed V and J ends, which lost 1 base and 5 bases, there was a span of 20 bases. This CDR3 is built from 17 residues. The CDR3 DNA reads TGTGCCAGCAGCTTAGGGTCAGGGGTGCCCTTGGGGACTGAAGCTTTCTTT. This translates into CASSLGSGVPLGTEAFF. Together with reference TRBV7-6 and TRBJ1-1, the CDR3 gives the full variable domain: GAGVSQSPRYKVTKRGQDVALRCDPISGHVSLYWYRQALGQGPEFLTYFNYEAQQDKSGLPNDRFSAERPEGSISTLTIQRTEQRDSAMYRCASSLGSGVPLGTEAFFGQGTRLTVV.

This clonotype was seen repeatedly, ten times or more. The chain has TRBV29-1 and TRBJ2-1; D is ambiguous. Germline lookup yields CDR1 SQVTM and CDR2 ANQGSEA. With 4 bases removed from V and 6 bases from J, the gap between germline ends came to 13 bases. The CDR3 is 13 residues long. The CDR3 DNA follows: TGCAGCGTTGCCGACCCATACGTCAATGAGCAGTTCTTC. Translated, it gives CSVADPYVNEQFF.

The sample holds many counts of this clonotype. This chain joins TRBV20-1 and TRBJ2-6; tentatively, D is TRBD1 (5 bases). Germline-derived CDR1 and CDR2 are DFQATT and SNEGSKA (reference sequence). The CDR3 length is 15 residues. V was pared by 6 bases and J by 2 bases, with 14 bases between. The CDR3 is CSAPERGAGANVLTF. CDR3 in DNA: TGCAGTGCCCCAGAAAGGGGCGCTGGGGCCAACGTCCTGACTTTC.

The rearrangement joins TRBV5-5 to TRBJ1-1; possible D gene TRBD1, 5 bases. V dropped 2 bases and J dropped 1 base, with 9 bases sitting between them. The CDR3 runs 14 residues. Germline V gene data show CDR1 as SGHKS and CDR2 as YYEKEE (reference sequence). CDR3 sequence (DNA): TGTGCCAGCAGCTTCATGACAGCGAACACTGAAGCTTTCTTT. Translated: CASSFMTANTEAFF.